This T cell receptor beta chain was recorded in a study of CD8+CD57+ T cells in acquired aplastic anemia (dated by TCRdb to the late 2010s). Broadly, across the study: A mean of about 3 ug of DNA, ranging from roughly 0.18 to 30 ug, was extracted from sorted CD4+ and CD8+ cells. For healthy donor samples, the average read count was about 10 million for CD4+ cells and around 12 million for CD8+ cells.

What the research found in general, with its limitations: Twenty-nine CD8+ CDR3 sequences were found in both patients and controls but appeared to be highly expressed in patients and within the immunodominant clones of the patients. CD8+ Simpson's diversity did not differ significantly between patients and healthy controls (P=0.060).

CDR1 and CDR2 were assigned from the germline V gene as KGHDR and SFDVKD. Reading from cysteine to phenylalanine, the CDR3 counts 14 amino acids. Just CDR3 DNA is preserved here, 42 bases in frame from base 1. As for this clonotype: This clone's antigen is unknown. An end of the junction does not agree with germline; a read error may underlie this.

TCR repertoires of sorted CD4+ and CD8+ blood T cells from severe aplastic anemia patients and healthy subjects were deep-sequenced in the study. Ficoll-Paque density gradient centrifugation was used to isolate peripheral blood mononuclear cells. Before DNA extraction, CD4+ and CD8+ T cells were sorted with FACS or magnetic beads. Genomic DNA served as template for TCR beta VDJ combination and CDR3 sequence profiling. TCR repertoire sequencing was run on an Illumina HiSeq 2000. The published analysis was carried out like this. TRBV/TRBJ rearrangement plots, CDR3 size and DJ length profiles, and Simpson's diversity index were used to assess repertoires. Whichever DNA sequence was most abundant in the deep sequencing data was defined as the immunodominant clone. CDR3 amino acid sequences were screened for sharing across subjects and were compared with published repertoires and the VDJdb database. The raw public data were reprocessed by TCRdb itself: fastp quality trimming at Q25, MiXCR clonotype calling, in-frame beta chains only. Identical CDR3 protein sequences are pooled into one entry, listed with their most common genes and DNA. TCRdb, rather than the study authors, made the V and J calls. For this sample the table gives 90,000 to 120,000 distinct CDR3 sequences, of which approximately 49% were detected only once. The ten largest clones capture roughly 31% of the sample.

Here the chain combines TRBV24-1 and TRBJ1-2, with 8 bases matching TRBD1. The TCR was taken from a human donor in good health, serving as a control. Sequenced: sorted CD4+, CD8+, or CD8+CD57+ T cells (not recorded which) from PBMCs. DNA sequence: TGTGCCACCGGTGATCTGGACAGGGACTATGGCTACACCTTC. Its translation is CATGDLDRDYGYTF.